These 7 T cell receptor beta chains share one sample of origin, sequenced in a study of early T cells in non-severe SARS-CoV-2 infection (dated by TCRdb to the early 2020s). Library preparation used 5' RACE. The reads were generated on a NextSeq 500. The public reads were quality trimmed at Q25 with fastp and then assembled into clones with MiXCR by TCRdb, keeping productive beta chains. Rows are combined by CDR3 protein, so each entry shows the most common genes and DNA. The sample table lists over 50,000 distinct CDR3 sequences, approximately 8.4% of them with a count of one. The ten largest account for about 4.2% of the sample. Material for sequencing was whole blood. The receptors here all came from an adult who was a healthcare worker with PCR-confirmed SARS-CoV-2 infection or an uninfected control (not recorded which).

This clonotype was counted a few times. The chain employs TRBV2 and TRBJ2-7, with 9 nucleotides matching TRBD2. Germline-derived CDR1 and CDR2 are SNHLY and FYNNEI. The CDR3 is 16 amino acids. V gave up 5 bases and J gave up 1 base; unmatched junction bases: 9. CDR3 loop: CASSYLVSGSSYEQYF. The DNA for the CDR3 is TGTGCCAGCAGTTACTTGGTTAGCGGGAGTTCCTACGAGCAGTACTTC. Looking up the rest from reference TRBV2 and TRBJ2-7 gives the full variable domain: EPEVTQTPSHQVTQMGQEVILRCVPISNHLYFYWYRQILGQKVEFLVSFYNNEISEKSEIFDDQFSVERPDGSNFTLKIRSTKLEDSAMYFCASSYLVSGSSYEQYFGPGTRLTVT.

This clonotype was seen repeatedly, ten times or more. The chain couples TRBV20-1 to TRBJ2-1; 9 bases agree with TRBD2. Germline lookup yields CDR1 DFQATT and CDR2 SNEGSKA (reference sequence). After removal of 4 bases from V and 6 bases from J, the junction contained 13 bases not matched to a gene. CDR3 length: 16 amino acids. In DNA, the CDR3 is TGCAGTGCTACAACATTCCTAGCGCGGGGGGGCAATGAGCAGTTCTTC. It specifies CSATTFLARGGNEQFF.

The chain is built from TRBV12-3 or TRBV12-4 and TRBJ2-1; D remains ambiguous. V shed 4 bases and J shed 13 bases, with 14 bases lying between them. This CDR3 contains 12 residues. The CDR3 coding sequence is TGTGCCAGCAGTTACGTCCTTCCGCCTCAGTTCTTC. Translation: CASSYVLPPQFF.

A note on this clonotype: A read error may account for a junction end that differs from germline. This chain links TRBV12-3 or TRBV12-4 with TRBJ1-3; D ambiguous. The CDR3 totals 14 residues. CDR3 sequence: CASSQENSENTIYF. The CDR3 nucleotides are TGTGCCAGCAGTCAAGAGAACTCTGAAAACACCATATATTTT.

This clonotype was found a few times. This chain uses TRBV5-1 with TRBJ2-1; a possible D gene is TRBD2 (6 bases). Germline V lookup: CDR1 SGHRS, CDR2 YFSETQ. The CDR3 is 15 amino acids. Trimming took 1 base from V and 5 from J, leaving 13 bases between them. This chain's CDR3 is CASSLRGGVNNEQFF. CDR3 in DNA: TGCGCCAGCAGCTTGAGGGGCGGGGTCAACAATGAGCAGTTCTTC.

The V call is TRBV12-3 or TRBV12-4, the J call TRBJ1-6; 8 bases line up with TRBD1. V lost 3 bases to trimming and J lost 6 bases; unmatched junction nucleotides: 1. This CDR3 spans 14 amino acids. The CDR3 region has the DNA TGTGCCAGCAGTTTGACAGGGGCTAATTCACCCCTCCACTTT. This gives the protein CASSLTGANSPLHF.

The CDR3 region has the DNA TGCGCCAGCAGCTTACAGGGGGCTTCGGGCACCGGGGAGCTGTTTTTT. Protein sequence: CASSLQGASGTGELFF. The rearrangement links TRBV5-1 to TRBJ2-2; 9 positions agree with TRBD1. The V segment lost 2 bases and the J segment 4 bases; nucleotides outside the gene matches: 6. CDR3 length: 16 amino acids. CDR1 and CDR2 (germline): SGHRS, YFSETQ. Together with reference TRBV5-1 and TRBJ2-2, the CDR3 gives the full variable domain: KAGVTQTPRYLIKTRGQQVTLSCSPISGHRSVSWYQQTPGQGLQFLFEYFSETQRNKGNFPGRFSGRQFSNSRSEMNVSTLELGDSALYLCASSLQGASGTGELFFGEGSRLTVL.